The entry below gives a single TCR beta chain sequence along with its context. Germline-derived CDR1 and CDR2 are ENHRY and SYGVKD. Trimming at V came to 6 bases and at J to 0 bases, leaving 8 bases not matched to a gene. This CDR3 is 16 amino acids long. These data come from a study of blood T cell repertoires in COVID-19. The overall study: T cells, B-cell-depleted T cells, or PBMCs provided the cDNA or gDNA that served as material.

Either two negative PCRs, clearance, or symptom resolution qualified Cohort 3 donors as recovered. Authors' methods: Reference gene primer amplification in the assay estimated nucleated cell counts. Clones were read by immunoSEQ multiplex PCR, and TCRdb kept only the in-frame ones, dropping some. V and J calls and clone size are those listed in that table; D and trimming were worked out from the DNA. The repertoire consists of a few hundred thousand clones, with around 85% occurring once and the leading ten covering approximately 4%. Sequencing input: PBMCs or T cells enriched from blood (not recorded which). The chain combines TRBV10-3 with TRBJ1-2, with TRBD1 matching 9 bases. The clonotype was recovered from a woman aged 25 to 39 who had recovered from COVID-19. This CDR3 reads CAISPGQGLTNYGYTF. The CDR3, as DNA: TGTGCCATCAGCCCCGGACAGGGGCTTACTAACTATGGCTACACCTTC.